These T cell receptor beta chains were read from a single sample in a study of blood T cells in healthy people across ages. TCRdb re-called the 5' RACE reads with MiXCR, one entry per CDR3 protein. Of some 640,000 distinct CDR3 sequences listed, approximately 30% are singletons. The sample was blood. The receptors were sampled from a woman older than 75 in good health. CDR3s include the opening cysteine and the closing phenylalanine or tryptophan. Each record gives: J gene, CDR3 length, V gene, D gene, clone size, CDR3 DNA, CDR3 protein. D genes are given only for firm matches. Clone size is given for some rows only: seen once, a few or many times, or a class if the clone is expanded.

J gene: TRBJ2-7
CDR3 length: 15
V gene: TRBV4-2
D gene: TRBD1
clone size: many
CDR3 DNA: TGTGCCAGCAGCCAACAGGGACAGGGCCCCTACGAGCAGTACTTC
CDR3 protein: CASSQQGQGPYEQYF

J gene: TRBJ2-5
CDR3 length: 14
V gene: TRBV3-1
D gene: TRBD2
clone size: many
CDR3 DNA: TGTGCCAGCAGCAACGGACTAGCGGAAGAGACCCAGTACTTC
CDR3 protein: CASSNGLAEETQYF

J gene: TRBJ1-2
CDR3 length: 14
V gene: TRBV20-1
D gene: TRBD1
clone size: many
CDR3 DNA: TGCAGTGCTAGCGAAACAGGGGTGAACTATGGCTACACCTTC
CDR3 protein: CSASETGVNYGYTF

J gene: TRBJ1-1
CDR3 length: 15
V gene: TRBV27
D gene: .
clone size: .
CDR3 DNA: TGTGCCAGCAGTTGGGCTCGTACGATGAACACTGAAGCTTTCTTT
CDR3 protein: CASSWARTMNTEAFF

J gene: TRBJ2-7
CDR3 length: 14
V gene: TRBV20-1
D gene: .
clone size: .
CDR3 DNA: TGCAGTGCTAGAGACGACAGTAGTTTGTACGAGCAGTACTTC
CDR3 protein: CSARDDSSLYEQYF

J gene: TRBJ1-1
CDR3 length: 12
V gene: TRBV20-1
D gene: .
clone size: .
CDR3 DNA: TGCAGTGGGCGGGTGGGGAGCACTGAAGCTTTCTTT
CDR3 protein: CSGRVGSTEAFF

J gene: TRBJ1-2
CDR3 length: 13
V gene: TRBV20-1
D gene: .
clone size: .
CDR3 DNA: TGCGGTGCTCGCGGGGGACCACTCTATGACTACACCTTC
CDR3 protein: CGARGGPLYDYTF

J gene: TRBJ2-7
CDR3 length: 16
V gene: TRBV4-2
D gene: TRBD1
clone size: many
CDR3 DNA: TGTGCCAGCAGCCAAGCCGGGACAGGCTTTCCCTACGAGCAGTACTTC
CDR3 protein: CASSQAGTGFPYEQYF

J gene: TRBJ1-2
CDR3 length: 15
V gene: TRBV7-9
D gene: TRBD1
clone size: many
CDR3 DNA: TGTGCCAGCAGCTCCCTTGGGCAGGGGGCCTATGGCTACACCTTC
CDR3 protein: CASSSLGQGAYGYTF

J gene: TRBJ1-6
CDR3 length: 14
V gene: TRBV6-5
D gene: .
clone size: many
CDR3 DNA: TGTGCCAGCAGTTACTCGGGTGGCGGTTCACCCCTCCACTTT
CDR3 protein: CASSYSGGGSPLHF

J gene: TRBJ1-2
CDR3 length: 15
V gene: TRBV30
D gene: TRBD1
clone size: .
CDR3 DNA: TGTGCCTGGAGTGTAGGGGGACAGGGGGCCTTCGGCTACACCTTC
CDR3 protein: CAWSVGGQGAFGYTF

J gene: TRBJ1-6
CDR3 length: 14
V gene: TRBV7-2
D gene: .
clone size: .
CDR3 DNA: TGTGCCAGCAGCCTACACGGGGGAGATTCACCCCTCCACTTT
CDR3 protein: CASSLHGGDSPLHF

J gene: TRBJ2-6
CDR3 length: 17
V gene: TRBV18
D gene: TRBD1
clone size: many
CDR3 DNA: TGTGCCAGCTTACAGGGACAGTTTGTTTCTGGGGCCAACGTCCTGACTTTC
CDR3 protein: CASLQGQFVSGANVLTF

J gene: TRBJ2-5
CDR3 length: 18
V gene: TRBV4-2
D gene: TRBD2
clone size: .
CDR3 DNA: TGTGCCAGCAGCCAAGCTTCTACTAGCGTGGGAACGGGAGAGACCCAGTACTTC
CDR3 protein: CASSQASTSVGTGETQYF

J gene: TRBJ2-3
CDR3 length: 15
V gene: TRBV12-5
D gene: TRBD2
clone size: .
CDR3 DNA: TGTGCTAGTGGTGCGGGGGGCAGGGGCGCAGATACGCAGTATTTT
CDR3 protein: CASGAGGRGADTQYF

J gene: TRBJ2-3
CDR3 length: 15
V gene: TRBV7-8
D gene: .
clone size: .
CDR3 DNA: TGTGCCTGCAGCTTCTGGGGACGGGGCACAGATACGCAGTATTTT
CDR3 protein: CACSFWGRGTDTQYF

J gene: TRBJ2-7
CDR3 length: 15
V gene: TRBV6-2/TRBV6-3
D gene: TRBD2
clone size: many
CDR3 DNA: TGTGCCAGCAGTGACCGGACTAGCGGAACCTACGAGCAGTACTTC
CDR3 protein: CASSDRTSGTYEQYF

J gene: TRBJ1-2
CDR3 length: 15
V gene: TRBV5-1
D gene: TRBD1
clone size: .
CDR3 DNA: TGCGCCAGCAGCCCCTCGGCGACAGGGGAAGTTGGCTACACCTTC
CDR3 protein: CASSPSATGEVGYTF

J gene: TRBJ1-2
CDR3 length: 13
V gene: TRBV20-1
D gene: .
clone size: many
CDR3 DNA: TGCAGTGACCTCAACAGCGACAGGTGTGGCTACACCTTC
CDR3 protein: CSDLNSDRCGYTF

J gene: TRBJ2-7
CDR3 length: 14
V gene: TRBV15
D gene: .
clone size: many
CDR3 DNA: TGTGCCACCAGCATCGATAGGGGCTCCTACGAGCAGTACTTC
CDR3 protein: CATSIDRGSYEQYF

J gene: TRBJ2-1
CDR3 length: 15
V gene: TRBV6-6
D gene: TRBD2
clone size: many
CDR3 DNA: TGTGCCAGCAGGTCTAGCGGGGGGCTGGGCAATGAGCAGTTCTTC
CDR3 protein: CASRSSGGLGNEQFF

J gene: TRBJ2-7
CDR3 length: 17
V gene: TRBV5-6
D gene: TRBD2
clone size: .
CDR3 DNA: TGTGCCAGCAGCTTCGGGCTAGCGGGGAGCTCCTACAATGAGCAGTACTTC
CDR3 protein: CASSFGLAGSSYNEQYF

J gene: TRBJ2-1
CDR3 length: 15
V gene: TRBV7-2
D gene: TRBD1
clone size: .
CDR3 DNA: TGTGCCAGCAGCCTGACAGGGGCCCTATACAATGAGCAGTTCTTC
CDR3 protein: CASSLTGALYNEQFF

J gene: TRBJ2-5
CDR3 length: 15
V gene: TRBV15
D gene: .
clone size: many
CDR3 DNA: TGTGCCACCAGCAGAGACAGGGGCGCAGAAGAGACCCAGTACTTC
CDR3 protein: CATSRDRGAEETQYF

J gene: TRBJ2-5
CDR3 length: 15
V gene: TRBV7-6
D gene: .
clone size: .
CDR3 DNA: TGTGCCAGCAGCTTAGCCGGGCGGTACCAAGAGACCCAGTACTTC
CDR3 protein: CASSLAGRYQETQYF

J gene: TRBJ1-2
CDR3 length: 14
V gene: TRBV6-1
D gene: .
clone size: .
CDR3 DNA: TGTGCCACAACCCGCGGGGGCACTAACTATGGCTACACCTTC
CDR3 protein: CATTRGGTNYGYTF

J gene: TRBJ2-6
CDR3 length: 13
V gene: TRBV20-1
D gene: TRBD1
clone size: many
CDR3 DNA: TGCAATGCCCGGACAGGGTATTACGACGTCCTGACTTTC
CDR3 protein: CNARTGYYDVLTF

J gene: TRBJ2-3
CDR3 length: 15
V gene: TRBV4-2
D gene: .
clone size: .
CDR3 DNA: TGTGCCAGTAGCCAAGAAACCCATAGCACAGATACGCAGTATTTT
CDR3 protein: CASSQETHSTDTQYF

J gene: TRBJ1-2
CDR3 length: 14
V gene: TRBV7-3
D gene: .
clone size: many
CDR3 DNA: TGTGCCAGCAGCTTAAGCAAAACAGGGAGTGGCTACACCTTC
CDR3 protein: CASSLSKTGSGYTF

J gene: TRBJ1-1
CDR3 length: 12
V gene: TRBV20-1
D gene: .
clone size: .
CDR3 DNA: TGCAGTGCTAGAAGGTCGGCCCGTGAAGCTTTCTTT
CDR3 protein: CSARRSAREAFF

J gene: TRBJ1-2
CDR3 length: 15
V gene: TRBV6-5
D gene: .
clone size: once
CDR3 DNA: TGTGCCGGCAGTTACTCGAGGAATTTAGGGTGGGGCTACACCTTC
CDR3 protein: CAGSYSRNLGWGYTF

J gene: TRBJ2-1
CDR3 length: 13
V gene: TRBV20-1
D gene: .
clone size: many
CDR3 DNA: TGCAGTGCTAGAGGGGGACTTTACAATGAGCAGTTCTTC
CDR3 protein: CSARGGLYNEQFF

J gene: TRBJ1-1
CDR3 length: 15
V gene: TRBV5-5
D gene: .
clone size: .
CDR3 DNA: TGTGCCAGCAGCTTGTTCCGGGGGGCGAGGACTGAAGCTTTCTTT
CDR3 protein: CASSLFRGARTEAFF

J gene: TRBJ1-2
CDR3 length: 12
V gene: TRBV10-3
D gene: .
clone size: many
CDR3 DNA: TGTGCCATCCTTCAGGGTACGGAGGGCTACACCTTC
CDR3 protein: CAILQGTEGYTF

J gene: TRBJ1-2
CDR3 length: 15
V gene: TRBV4-3
D gene: .
clone size: many
CDR3 DNA: TGCGCCAGCAGCCAAGCCAGGGTCGAAGCCTATGGCTACACCTTC
CDR3 protein: CASSQARVEAYGYTF

J gene: TRBJ2-5
CDR3 length: 15
V gene: TRBV4-3
D gene: TRBD2
clone size: few
CDR3 DNA: TGCACCAGCAGCCCGGGACTAGCGGGGGGCCAGACCCAGTACTTC
CDR3 protein: CTSSPGLAGGQTQYF

J gene: TRBJ2-1
CDR3 length: 13
V gene: TRBV6-1
D gene: .
clone size: many
CDR3 DNA: TGTGCCAGCAAGGGTAGGGGGGGCCTCGAGCAGTTCTTC
CDR3 protein: CASKGRGGLEQFF

J gene: TRBJ1-2
CDR3 length: 13
V gene: TRBV12-3/TRBV12-4
D gene: .
clone size: few
CDR3 DNA: TGTGCCAGCAGTTTTCTGGGAGGCGTTGGCTACACCTTC
CDR3 protein: CASSFLGGVGYTF

J gene: TRBJ2-7
CDR3 length: 14
V gene: TRBV6-1
D gene: TRBD1
clone size: .
CDR3 DNA: TGTACCAGCAAGGGGACAGGGGCTAGCGGCGAGCAGTACTTC
CDR3 protein: CTSKGTGASGEQYF

J gene: TRBJ2-3
CDR3 length: 11
V gene: TRBV2
D gene: .
clone size: many
CDR3 DNA: TGTGCCAGCGGGGGTAGGAATACGCAGTATTTT
CDR3 protein: CASGGRNTQYF

J gene: TRBJ2-7
CDR3 length: 15
V gene: TRBV27
D gene: .
clone size: .
CDR3 DNA: TGTGCCAGCAGTTCCCCAGGGGGGGGTCGCTACGAGCAGTACTTC
CDR3 protein: CASSSPGGGRYEQYF

J gene: TRBJ2-3
CDR3 length: 15
V gene: TRBV5-1
D gene: TRBD2
clone size: few
CDR3 DNA: TGCGCCAGCAGCTTGGGTCTAGCGGGGATTGATACGCAGTATTTT
CDR3 protein: CASSLGLAGIDTQYF

J gene: TRBJ2-7
CDR3 length: 13
V gene: TRBV20-1
D gene: TRBD2
clone size: .
CDR3 DNA: TGCAGTGCCGCGGGAGGATATAGCTACGAGCAGTACTTC
CDR3 protein: CSAAGGYSYEQYF

J gene: TRBJ2-7
CDR3 length: 15
V gene: TRBV7-2
D gene: TRBD2
clone size: .
CDR3 DNA: TGTGCCAGCAGCTCCCAGCGGGGGGGCCTCGACGAGCAGTACTTC
CDR3 protein: CASSSQRGGLDEQYF

J gene: TRBJ1-2
CDR3 length: 17
V gene: TRBV6-2/TRBV6-3
D gene: .
clone size: many
CDR3 DNA: TGTGCCAGCAGTTACCGGGACACGGCGTCTTTTAACTATGGCTACACCTTC
CDR3 protein: CASSYRDTASFNYGYTF

J gene: TRBJ2-3
CDR3 length: 17
V gene: TRBV7-3
D gene: .
clone size: many
CDR3 DNA: TGTGCCAGCAGCTTTGGGACGAACCTAGGGGACACAGATACGCAGTATTTT
CDR3 protein: CASSFGTNLGDTDTQYF

J gene: TRBJ1-5
CDR3 length: 14
V gene: TRBV6-1
D gene: .
clone size: .
CDR3 DNA: TGTGCCAGCAGTGATGGGGTTAGCAATCAGCCCCAGCATTTT
CDR3 protein: CASSDGVSNQPQHF

J gene: TRBJ2-7
CDR3 length: 11
V gene: TRBV7-2
D gene: .
clone size: .
CDR3 DNA: TGTTCCACCACTACTCGCTACGAGCAGTACTTC
CDR3 protein: CSTTTRYEQYF

J gene: TRBJ1-1
CDR3 length: 14
V gene: TRBV15
D gene: TRBD1
clone size: .
CDR3 DNA: TGTGCCACCAGCAGCTGGACAGGTGACACTGAAGCTTTCTTT
CDR3 protein: CATSSWTGDTEAFF

J gene: TRBJ2-3
CDR3 length: 18
V gene: TRBV4-3
D gene: TRBD2
clone size: many
CDR3 DNA: TGCGCCAGCAGCCAAGATGTAACTAGCGGGGAATACACAGATACGCAGTATTTT
CDR3 protein: CASSQDVTSGEYTDTQYF

J gene: TRBJ2-3
CDR3 length: 11
V gene: TRBV20-1
D gene: .
clone size: few
CDR3 DNA: TGCAGTGTAAGGGGATGGAGAGGAGCGTATTTT
CDR3 protein: CSVRGWRGAYF

J gene: TRBJ2-1
CDR3 length: 18
V gene: TRBV10-3
D gene: TRBD2
clone size: .
CDR3 DNA: TGTGCCATCAGTAGAAATGCCGGGACTAGCGGGAGGGGTAATGAGCAGTTCTTC
CDR3 protein: CAISRNAGTSGRGNEQFF

J gene: TRBJ2-1
CDR3 length: 14
V gene: TRBV20-1
D gene: TRBD2
clone size: .
CDR3 DNA: TGCAGTGCCCGCCCAGCGGGGGGGCTGAATGAGCAGTTCTTC
CDR3 protein: CSARPAGGLNEQFF

J gene: TRBJ2-7
CDR3 length: 16
V gene: TRBV7-2
D gene: TRBD2
clone size: .
CDR3 DNA: TGTGCCAGCAGCGCAGGGACTAGCGGGCGCCCGGGCGAGCAGTACTTC
CDR3 protein: CASSAGTSGRPGEQYF

J gene: TRBJ2-1
CDR3 length: 14
V gene: TRBV30
D gene: .
clone size: few
CDR3 DNA: TGTGCCTGGAGTGTACTAGTCGGGCTTGGTGAGCAGTTCTTC
CDR3 protein: CAWSVLVGLGEQFF

J gene: TRBJ2-3
CDR3 length: 15
V gene: TRBV5-1
D gene: TRBD1
clone size: many
CDR3 DNA: TGCGCCAGCAGCCCTGACAGGGGTTACACAGATACGCAGTATTTT
CDR3 protein: CASSPDRGYTDTQYF

J gene: TRBJ2-3
CDR3 length: 15
V gene: TRBV28
D gene: TRBD2
clone size: many
CDR3 DNA: TGTGCCAGCAGTTCTCCCGGGACTAGCGCGGATACGCAGTATTTT
CDR3 protein: CASSSPGTSADTQYF

J gene: TRBJ1-6
CDR3 length: 15
V gene: TRBV10-2
D gene: .
clone size: many
CDR3 DNA: TGCGCCAGCAGCCCCGGGACAATGGGAGGATCACCCCTCCACTTT
CDR3 protein: CASSPGTMGGSPLHF

J gene: TRBJ1-1
CDR3 length: 13
V gene: TRBV20-1
D gene: .
clone size: few
CDR3 DNA: TGCAGTGCTCCGGACCGGGCAGTGACTGAAGCTTTCTTT
CDR3 protein: CSAPDRAVTEAFF

J gene: TRBJ1-4
CDR3 length: 13
V gene: TRBV20-1
D gene: .
clone size: many
CDR3 DNA: TGCAGTGCCGGACGGATTATTAATGAAAAACTGTTTTTT
CDR3 protein: CSAGRIINEKLFF